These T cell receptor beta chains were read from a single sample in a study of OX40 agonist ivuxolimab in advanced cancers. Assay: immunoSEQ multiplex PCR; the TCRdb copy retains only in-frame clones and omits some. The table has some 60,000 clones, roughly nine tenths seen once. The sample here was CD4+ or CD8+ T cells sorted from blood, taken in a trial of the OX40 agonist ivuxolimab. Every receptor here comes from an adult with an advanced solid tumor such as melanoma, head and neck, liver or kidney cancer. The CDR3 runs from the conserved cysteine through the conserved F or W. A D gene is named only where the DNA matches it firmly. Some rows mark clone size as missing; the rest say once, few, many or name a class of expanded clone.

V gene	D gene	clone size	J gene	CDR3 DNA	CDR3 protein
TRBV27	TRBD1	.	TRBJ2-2	TGTGCCAGCAGTTTAAAGCGTGGACAGGAATCCACCGGGGAGCTGTTTTTT	CASSLKRGQESTGELFF
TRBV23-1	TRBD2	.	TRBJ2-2	TGCGCCAGCAGTCTGGGACTAGCGGGTGAGGGGGGAACCGGGGAGCTGTTTTTT	CASSLGLAGEGGTGELFF
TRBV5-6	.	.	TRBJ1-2	TGTGCCAGCAGCTTGGGACAGATCCTACTAGCTAACTATGGCTACACCTTC	CASSLGQILLANYGYTF
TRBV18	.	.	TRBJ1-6	TGTGCCAGCTCACCAGGCAGGGACTATAATTCACCCCTCCACTTT	CASSPGRDYNSPLHF
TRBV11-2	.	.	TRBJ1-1	TGTGCCAGCAGCTCGGACAAACACAAACAACCCCCTGAAGCTTTCTTT	CASSSDKHKQPPEAFF
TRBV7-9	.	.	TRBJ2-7	TGTGCCAGCAGTTCGACGGACAATTACGAGCAGTACTTC	CASSSTDNYEQYF
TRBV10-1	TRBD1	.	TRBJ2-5	TGCGCCAGCAGTCCCGGCAGGGGGCGCGCCCAGTACTTC	CASSPGRGRAQYF
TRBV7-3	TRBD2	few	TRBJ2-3	TGTGCCAGCAGCCCCTCTTCGCGGGAGACAGATACGCAGTATTTT	CASSPSSRETDTQYF
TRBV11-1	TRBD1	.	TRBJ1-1	TGTGCCAGCAGCTTGGGACAGGGATCGAACACTGAAGCCTTCTTT	CASSLGQGSNTEAFF
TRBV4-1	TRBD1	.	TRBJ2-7	TGTGCCAGCAGCCCCCGACAGGGGTCAGCCTACGAGCAGTACTTC	CASSPRQGSAYEQYF
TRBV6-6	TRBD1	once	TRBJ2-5	TGTGCCAGCAGTTGGGGACAGGGAGAGACCCAGTACTTC	CASSWGQGETQYF
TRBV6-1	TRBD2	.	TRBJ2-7	TGTGCCAGCAGACTAGCGGCATCCTACGAGCAGTACTTC	CASRLAASYEQYF
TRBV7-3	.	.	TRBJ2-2	TGTGCCAGCAGCCCCCGTGACAGGTCTGCGAACACCGGGGAGCTGTTTTTT	CASSPRDRSANTGELFF
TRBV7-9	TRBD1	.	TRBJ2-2	TGTGCCAGCAGCCTACAGGGGACGTTGAACACCGGGGAGCTGTTTTTT	CASSLQGTLNTGELFF
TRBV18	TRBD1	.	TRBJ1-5	TGTGCCAGCTCACCGGACAGGGGGGCTCAGCCCCAGCATTTT	CASSPDRGAQPQHF
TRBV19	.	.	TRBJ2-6	TGTGCCAGTAGTGGATGGGTCCGGTCTGGGGCCAACGTCCTGACTTTC	CASSGWVRSGANVLTF
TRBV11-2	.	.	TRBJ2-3	TGTGCCAGCAGACGCACCGGGACCGCAGGGCAGTATTTT	CASRRTGTAGQYF
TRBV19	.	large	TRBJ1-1	TGTGCCAGTAGTAGTACCGGGACGCGTGAAGCTTTCTTT	CASSSTGTREAFF
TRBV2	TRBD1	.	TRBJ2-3	TGTGCCAGCCACCGTGGACAGGGGAGCACAGATACGCAGTATTTT	CASHRGQGSTDTQYF
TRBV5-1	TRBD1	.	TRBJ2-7	TGCGCCAGCAGCTTGGAGTTGGGACAGGTATCGGGCGAGCAGTACTTC	CASSLELGQVSGEQYF
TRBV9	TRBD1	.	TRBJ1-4	TGTGCCAGCAGCTCGAGAGGGGGCCCTAATGAAAAACTGTTTTTT	CASSSRGGPNEKLFF
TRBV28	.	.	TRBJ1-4	TGTGCCAGCCTAAGCGGAGAAAATGAAAAACTGTTTTTT	CASLSGENEKLFF
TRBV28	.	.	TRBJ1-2	TGTGCCAGCAGTTTATGGGGGGACCAGGAGGACTATGGCTACACCTTC	CASSLWGDQEDYGYTF
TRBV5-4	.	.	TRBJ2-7	TGTGCCAGCAGCTTGAAAGGGTTTCACTACGAGCAGTACTTC	CASSLKGFHYEQYF
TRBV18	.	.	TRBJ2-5	TGTGCCAGCTCGTCTAGCATTCAAGAGACCCAGTACTTC	CASSSSIQETQYF
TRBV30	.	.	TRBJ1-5	TGTGCCTGGAGTGTACAAGAGGTCGGGCAGCCCCAGCATTTT	CAWSVQEVGQPQHF
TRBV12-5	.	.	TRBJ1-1	TGTGCTAGTGGTTCCTACCAACATCGGCAGGGCAACCGGGTGAACATGAACACTGAAGCTTTCTTT	CASGSYQHRQGNRVNMNTEAFF
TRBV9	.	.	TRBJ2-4	TGTGCCAGCAGCGACCAATTAGCCAAAAACATTCAGTACTTC	CASSDQLAKNIQYF
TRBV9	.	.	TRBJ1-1	TGTGCCAGCAGCGTAGGTAGGCAGTCGAACACTGAAGCTTTCTTT	CASSVGRQSNTEAFF
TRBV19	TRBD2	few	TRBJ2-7	TGTGCCAGTAGTTCCGGGACTAGCGGGACGAGATACGAGCAGTACTTC	CASSSGTSGTRYEQYF
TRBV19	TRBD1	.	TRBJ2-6	TGTGCCAGTAGTCCCCGCGACAGGGGGCGCGCTGGGGCCAACGTCCTGACTTTC	CASSPRDRGRAGANVLTF
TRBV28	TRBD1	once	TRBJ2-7	TGTGCCAGCAGTATAAACCGCGGGACAGGGAGCTCCTACGAGCAGTACTTC	CASSINRGTGSSYEQYF
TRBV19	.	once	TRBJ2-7	TGTGCCAGTAGTATAGGTAGCGGGACAGCCGACGAGCAGTACTTC	CASSIGSGTADEQYF
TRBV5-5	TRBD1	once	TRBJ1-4	TGTGCCAGCAGCCATGATCGGGGGACAGGGTGGGAAAAACTGTTTTTT	CASSHDRGTGWEKLFF
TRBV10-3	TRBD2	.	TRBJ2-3	TGTGCCATCAACTCACCTAGCGGGGGAAGCACAGATACGCAGTATTTT	CAINSPSGGSTDTQYF
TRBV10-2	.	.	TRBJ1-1	TGCGCCAGCAGATACCACTCGGGAACTCAAAACACTGAAGCTTTCTTT	CASRYHSGTQNTEAFF